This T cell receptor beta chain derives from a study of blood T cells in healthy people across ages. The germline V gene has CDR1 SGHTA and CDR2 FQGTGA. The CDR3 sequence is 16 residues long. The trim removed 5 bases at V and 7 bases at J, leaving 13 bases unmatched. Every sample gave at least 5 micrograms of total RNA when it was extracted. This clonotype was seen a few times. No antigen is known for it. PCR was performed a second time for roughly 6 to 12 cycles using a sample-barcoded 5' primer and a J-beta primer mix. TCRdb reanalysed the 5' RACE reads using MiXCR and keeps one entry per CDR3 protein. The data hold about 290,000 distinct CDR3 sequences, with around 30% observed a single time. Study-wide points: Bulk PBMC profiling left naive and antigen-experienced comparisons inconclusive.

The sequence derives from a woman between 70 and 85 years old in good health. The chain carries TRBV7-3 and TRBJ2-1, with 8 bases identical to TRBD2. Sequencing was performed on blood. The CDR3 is CASSPDKVAGLNEQFF. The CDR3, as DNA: TGTGCCAGCAGCCCTGACAAGGTAGCGGGATTGAATGAGCAGTTCTTC. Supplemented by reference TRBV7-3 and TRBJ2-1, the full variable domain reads GAGVSQTPSNKVTEKGKYVELRCDPISGHTALYWYRQSLGQGPEFLIYFQGTGAADDSGLPNDRFFAVRPEGSVSTLKIQRTERGDSAVYLCASSPDKVAGLNEQFFGPGTRLTVL.